A single sample gave rise to the 26 T cell receptor beta chains below, sequenced in a study of cytomegalovirus exposure and HLA in healthy donors. In the PCR, 60 Vbeta and 13 Jbeta primers were used. Data came from immunoSEQ multiplex PCR; TCRdb stores just in-frame clones and leaves some out. The data contain some 160,000 clones, roughly 75% of them singletons. Source material: PBMCs. The receptor source for this set is a man aged 40-50 years in good health and CMV-seronegative.

V and J are TRBV9 and TRBJ1-1; a weak D match, TRBD1 (5 bases). This CDR3 has 15 residues. Deletions cut 0 bases from V and 0 bases from J, with 9 bases between. Germline CDR1 is SGDLS and CDR2 is YYNGEE. The CDR3 region is CASSVVPGVNTEAFF. CDR3 nucleotide sequence: TGTGCCAGCAGCGTAGTACCGGGGGTGAACACTGAAGCTTTCTTT.

The rearrangement uses TRBV5-1 and TRBJ1-3; 7 nucleotides agree with TRBD1. Per germline, CDR1 SGHRS and CDR2 YFSETQ. The CDR3 sequence is 16 residues long. Trimming removed 2 bases from V and 1 base from J; junction bases left unmatched: 6. In DNA form, the CDR3 reads TGCGCCAGCAGCTTTAGGCCAGGGGGATCTGGAAACACCATATATTTT. It encodes CASSFRPGGSGNTIYF.

The CDR3: CASSGDRATYNSPLHF. The CDR3 coding sequence is TGTGCCAGCAGTGGGGACAGGGCCACCTATAATTCACCCCTCCACTTT. The V call is TRBV6-6, the J call TRBJ1-6; 9 bases map to TRBD1. After removal of 5 bases from V and 2 bases from J, the junction contained 4 bases not matched to a gene. The CDR3 spans 16 residues. Looked up from germline, CDR1 is MNHNY and CDR2 is SVGAGI (reference sequence).

This chain connects TRBV27 to TRBJ2-7, with 7 bases fitting TRBD1. CDR3 length: 15 residues. The ends lost 4 bases at V and 4 bases at J; junction bases unmatched: 10. Per the germline V gene, CDR1 is MNHEY and CDR2 is SMNVEV (reference sequence). The CDR3 sequence is CASSWSRTGGYEQYF. The CDR3 DNA is TGTGCCAGCAGTTGGTCCCGGACAGGTGGTTACGAGCAGTACTTC.

This clone has a single count. The rearrangement links TRBV23-1 to TRBJ1-2; D call uncertain. TRBV23-1 belongs to the ORF category, with a function that is uncertain. Trimming pared 0 bases from V and 4 bases from J, leaving 15 bases between. CDR3 length equals 16 residues. The CDR3 loop is CASSQSHARAVYGYTF. The CDR3 DNA follows: TGCGCCAGCAGTCAATCCCACGCGAGGGCTGTCTATGGCTACACCTTC.

A few counts support this clone. This rearrangement joins TRBV5-1 to TRBJ2-1; 9 positions match TRBD2. The V and J ends lost 3 bases and 4 bases, in that order; junction bases with no gene match: 5. The CDR3 has 15 residues. Germline V gives CDR1 SGHRS, CDR2 YFSETQ. The CDR3 protein is CASSSLTSGYNEQFF. The CDR3 DNA is TGCGCCAGCAGCTCCTTGACTAGCGGTTACAATGAGCAGTTCTTC.

The chain recombines TRBV2 with TRBJ2-5; D is perhaps TRBD2 (6 bases). The CDR3 totals 14 residues. Germline lookup yields CDR1 SNHLY and CDR2 FYNNEI. The germline V and J ends were trimmed by 6 bases and 7 bases, with 18 bases remaining between them. CDR3 residues: CASSGAAVGGTQYF. The DNA of the CDR3 is TGTGCCAGCAGCGGGGCGGCCGTGGGGGGGACCCAGTACTTC.

This clone was detected only a few times. The chain joins TRBV27 to TRBJ1-1; 8 bases map to TRBD1. V lost 5 bases and J lost 1; bases outside the gene matches: 9. CDR3 length: 16 amino acids. The germline V gene encodes CDR1 MNHEY and CDR2 SMNVEV (reference sequence). This CDR3 reads CASSLVSGQGNTEAFF. The CDR3 coding sequence is TGTGCCAGCAGTCTCGTCTCAGGACAGGGGAACACTGAAGCTTTCTTT.

This clone was detected a few times. This chain uses TRBV5-6 with TRBJ1-2, with a possible D match to TRBD1 (5 bases). This CDR3 is 15 amino acids long. The V end lost 4 bases, the J end lost 8 bases, and 21 bases lay between the germline ends. Germline CDR1 reads SGHDT; CDR2 reads YYEEEE. CDR3 in DNA: TGTGCCAGCAGCCCGGGGGAGCCCAGGGTTGTCGGCTACACCTTC. Residues: CASSPGEPRVVGYTF.

The chain couples TRBV9 to TRBJ2-3; D is perhaps TRBD2 (5 bases). The CDR3 totals 14 residues. The germline V gene encodes CDR1 SGDLS and CDR2 YYNGEE. Trimming stripped 4 bases from V and 5 bases from J, with 14 bases between. CDR3 coding DNA: TGTGCCAGCAGCCCGGGAATCGGTTTAGATACGCAGTATTTT. Encoded protein: CASSPGIGLDTQYF.

The chain recombines TRBV10-3 with TRBJ2-3; D perhaps matches TRBD1 (6 bases). The germline V and J ends were trimmed by 5 bases and 4 bases, with 10 bases remaining between them. Germline assignment: CDR1 ENHRY and CDR2 SYGVKD. The CDR3 runs 13 residues. In DNA form, the CDR3 reads TGTGCCATCAGTAAACAGGGCCCAGATACGCAGTATTTT. Protein: CAISKQGPDTQYF.

This clone was seen only a few times. This chain's CDR3 is CASSSDASGGPTSTDTQYF. CDR3 nucleotide sequence: TGTGCCAGCAGCTCTGATGCTAGCGGGGGGCCAACTAGCACAGATACGCAGTATTTT. The chain is built from TRBV5-4 and TRBJ2-3; the match to TRBD2 covers 11 bases. J was trimmed by 0 bases and V by 3 bases; bases with no gene match: 12. The CDR3 totals 19 residues. Germline V gives CDR1 SGHNT, CDR2 YYREEE (reference sequence).

The V gene is TRBV2, the J gene TRBJ1-1; unclear D gene. This CDR3 region has 12 residues. Germline V gene lookup returns CDR1 SNHLY and CDR2 FYNNEI. V dropped 6 bases and J dropped 5 bases, with 10 bases sitting between them. CDR3 sequence reads: CASRNTQTEAFF. CDR3 nucleotides: TGTGCCAGCAGAAACACCCAAACTGAAGCTTTCTTT.

This clone was observed a handful of times. The CDR3 sequence: CARGGGRWGNEQFF. CDR3 coding DNA: TGTGCCAGGGGTGGCGGGAGATGGGGAAATGAGCAGTTCTTC. This chain uses TRBV6-4 with TRBJ2-1; 7 bases are a match to TRBD2. Trimming removed 9 bases from V and 7 bases from J; junction bases left unmatched: 12. Per the germline V gene, CDR1 is MRHNA and CDR2 is SNTAGT. The CDR3 runs 14 residues.

This chain joins TRBV6-1 and TRBJ1-2; maybe TRBD1 (5 bases). Trimming cost V 8 bases and J 4 bases, with 17 bases left between them. This CDR3 has 14 amino acids. Germline V lookup: CDR1 MNHNS, CDR2 SASEGT. Here the CDR3 reads CASQGNSRVYGYTF. Here the CDR3 DNA reads TGTGCCAGCCAGGGAAATTCGCGAGTCTATGGCTACACCTTC.

This clone was recorded a few times. V is TRBV11-3 and J is TRBJ1-1; D is uncertain. The CDR3 loop spans 15 amino acids. Germline CDR1 and CDR2: SGHNT and YENEEA. Trimming took off 4 bases at V and 5 bases at J, with 17 bases between the two ends. The CDR3 region has the DNA TGTGCCAGCAGCTATGGGCGGGGTTTCGGGACTGAAGCTTTCTTT. Translated: CASSYGRGFGTEAFF.

This rearrangement joins TRBV7-2 to TRBJ1-2, with 7 bases lining up with TRBD1. This CDR3 spans 15 amino acids. Per the germline V gene, CDR1 is SGHTA and CDR2 is FQGNSA. V was pared by 4 bases and J by 6 bases, with 11 bases of the junction left unmatched. CDR3 protein: CASSSDTDRLNGYTF. The CDR3 nucleotides read TGTGCCAGCAGCTCTGACACGGACAGGTTGAATGGCTACACCTTC.

The rearrangement uses TRBV5-1 and TRBJ2-7; 8 bases fit TRBD2. Trimming cost V 0 bases and J 7 bases; bases outside gene matches: 9. CDR1 is SGHRS, CDR2 YFSETQ, per germline. CDR3 length: 15 amino acids. CDR3 amino acids: CASSLEGSGRGEQYF. Here the CDR3 DNA reads TGCGCCAGCAGCTTGGAAGGCAGCGGGAGAGGAGAGCAGTACTTC.

This chain uses TRBV5-1 with TRBJ2-7; 7 bases are a match to TRBD1. There are 15 residues in the CDR3. The trim removed 0 bases at V and 2 bases at J, leaving 5 bases unmatched. CDR1 SGHRS and CDR2 YFSETQ come from the germline V gene. The DNA for the CDR3 is TGCGCCAGCAGCTTGGGGGGCGGACAGGCCTACGAGCAGTACTTC. Translating gives CASSLGGGQAYEQYF.

The chain couples TRBV7-3 to TRBJ2-2, with D possibly matching TRBD1 (6 bases). V shed 1 base and J shed 3 bases, with 15 bases lying between them. There are 17 residues in the CDR3. From germline, CDR1 is SGHTA and CDR2 FQGTGA. The CDR3 loop reads CASSLRQVGAHTGELFF. CDR3 DNA: TGTGCCAGCAGCTTAAGACAAGTGGGGGCCCACACCGGGGAGCTGTTTTTT.

This clone was recorded only once. The chain is built from TRBV5-1 and TRBJ2-3; maybe TRBD2 (5 bases). Germline assignment: CDR1 SGHRS and CDR2 YFSETQ. V dropped 1 base and J dropped 4 bases, with 16 bases sitting between them. The CDR3 is 16 amino acids. The CDR3, as DNA: TGCGCCAGCAGCTTGCAACCGGGGATGGGCTCAGATACGCAGTATTTT. Translation gives CASSLQPGMGSDTQYF.

With respect to this clone: A read error may produce the germline difference seen at one junction end. The CDR3 spells CSSSLSTDTEAFF. CDR3 DNA sequence: TGTTCCAGCAGCTTATCGACAGACACTGAAGCTTTCTTT. The chain recombines TRBV7-9 with TRBJ1-1; D may be TRBD1 (5 bases). The CDR3 length is 13 residues. Germline V gene sequence: CDR1 SEHNR, CDR2 FQNEAQ (reference sequence).

The chain joins TRBV10-3 to TRBJ1-6, with D possibly matching TRBD1 (5 bases). The V end was cut by 7 bases, the J end by 7 bases, with 14 bases between. The CDR3 runs 14 residues. CDR1 ENHRY and CDR2 SYGVKD come from the germline V gene. The CDR3: CAITLDRNNSPLHF. Here the CDR3 DNA reads TGTGCCATCACCCTCGACAGAAACAATTCACCCCTCCACTTT.

V and J are TRBV18 and TRBJ1-1, with 7 bases identical to TRBD1. The V gene's germline CDR1 is KGHSH and CDR2 LQKENI. This CDR3 is built from 14 residues. V lost 0 bases, J lost 11 bases, and 9 bases stayed unmatched. Here the CDR3 DNA reads TGTGCCAGCTCACCACCGGCTTCAGGGGGTAGCGCTTTCTTT. Amino acids: CASSPPASGGSAFF.

V gene TRBV12-5 combines with J gene TRBJ1-2; 7 positions agree with TRBD1. This CDR3 region has 14 residues. The junction had 5 bases not matched to a gene; V was cut back by 3 bases and J by 4 bases. Germline V gene lookup returns CDR1 LGHNT and CDR2 FRNRAP. Written as DNA, the CDR3 is TGTGCTAGTGGTTTTGGGACAGCTAGCTATGGCTACACCTTC. Its protein is CASGFGTASYGYTF. Full variable domain (remainder filled in from reference TRBV12-5 and TRBJ1-2): DARVTQTPRHKVTEMGQEVTMRCQPILGHNTVFWYRQTMMQGLELLAYFRNRAPLDDSGMPKDRFSAEMPDATLATLKIQPSEPRDSAVYFCASGFGTASYGYTFGSGTRLTVV.

The rearrangement links TRBV19 to TRBJ2-1; weak D call: TRBD2 (6 bases). Trimming left V 2 bases short and J 2 bases short, with 16 bases between. CDR1 and CDR2 (germline): LNHDA, SQIVND (reference sequence). The CDR3 spans 17 residues. The DNA of the CDR3 is TGTGCCAGTAGTATACCTCCACTAGCTGGAACCTACAATGAGCAGTTCTTC. It translates to CASSIPPLAGTYNEQFF.